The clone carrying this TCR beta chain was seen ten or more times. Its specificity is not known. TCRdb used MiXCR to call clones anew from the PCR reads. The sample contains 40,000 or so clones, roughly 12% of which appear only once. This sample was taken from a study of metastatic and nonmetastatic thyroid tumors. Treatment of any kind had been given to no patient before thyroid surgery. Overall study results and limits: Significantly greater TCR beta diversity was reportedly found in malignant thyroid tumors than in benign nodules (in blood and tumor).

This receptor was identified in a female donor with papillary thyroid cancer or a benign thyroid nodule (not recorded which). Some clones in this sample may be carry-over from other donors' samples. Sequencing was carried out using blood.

As DNA, the CDR3 is TGTGCCAGCAGTTCCCCCGGGCGGCCTAAAAACATTCAGTACTTC. Translated: CASSSPGRPKNIQYF. The V gene is TRBV12-3 or TRBV12-4, the J gene TRBJ2-4; D not resolved. Between the trimmed V and J ends, which lost 4 bases and 4 bases, there was a span of 14 bases. The CDR3 runs 15 residues.